The subject of this entry is one T cell receptor beta chain. The data derive from a study of shared clonotypes between healthy human individuals. CD45RO negativity and positive selection for CCR7 defined naive CD8 cells, a population that excluded terminally differentiated effector memory CD45RA+ cells. V dropped 5 bases and J dropped 8; count of bases not matched to a gene: 12. The CDR3 covers 16 residues. The V gene's germline CDR1 is LNHDA and CDR2 SQIVND (reference sequence). Libraries were prepared by immunoSEQ multiplex PCR; TCRdb keeps only in-frame clonotypes and omits some of them. The table has approximately 2,200,000 clones, roughly 91% seen once; the top ten hold about 1.8%.

The receptor was isolated from a man aged 18 to 30 in good health. Some clones in this sample may be carry-over from other donors' samples. The sequenced sample was naive CD8+ T cells from PBMCs. The rearrangement links TRBV19 to TRBJ2-2; 9 bases are a match to TRBD1. CDR3 sequence (DNA): TGTGCCAGTAGTTTTCCCGGGACAGGGTTGTCAGGGGAGCTGTTTTTT. This gives the protein CASSFPGTGLSGELFF. Full variable domain (remainder filled in from reference TRBV19 and TRBJ2-2): DGGITQSPKYLFRKEGQNVTLSCEQNLNHDAMYWYRQDPGQGLRLIYYSQIVNDFQKGDIAEGYSVSREKKESFPLTVTSAQKNPTAFYLCASSFPGTGLSGELFFGEGSRLTVL.